Detailed here is one T cell receptor (beta chain). In the original analysis: The authors estimated nucleated cell counts from reference gene primer amplification. TCRdb's copy holds only in-frame clones and misses some; the assay was immunoSEQ multiplex PCR. For V, J and clone size, that table is used; D and trimming come from the DNA. The sample includes around 100,000 clones, 80% to 90% of them seen just once. The sample is drawn from a study of blood T cell repertoires in COVID-19. Across the whole study: Acute and convalescent COVID-19 specimens originated in the United States, Italy and Spain. PBMCs, B-cell-depleted T cells, or T cells were the source of the cDNA or gDNA that made up the material.

Sample: peripheral blood. The clonotype comes from a woman aged 80 or older with acute or convalescent COVID-19.

CDR3 loop: CASSGRDYNSPLHF. The CDR3 coding sequence is TGTGCCAGCAGTGGGCGGGACTATAATTCACCCCTCCACTTT. This chain uses TRBV2 with TRBJ1-6; D call uncertain. The length of the CDR3 is 14 residues. CDR1 is SNHLY and CDR2 is FYNNEI in the germline V gene. Trimming cost V 4 bases and J 3 bases, with 7 bases left between them.